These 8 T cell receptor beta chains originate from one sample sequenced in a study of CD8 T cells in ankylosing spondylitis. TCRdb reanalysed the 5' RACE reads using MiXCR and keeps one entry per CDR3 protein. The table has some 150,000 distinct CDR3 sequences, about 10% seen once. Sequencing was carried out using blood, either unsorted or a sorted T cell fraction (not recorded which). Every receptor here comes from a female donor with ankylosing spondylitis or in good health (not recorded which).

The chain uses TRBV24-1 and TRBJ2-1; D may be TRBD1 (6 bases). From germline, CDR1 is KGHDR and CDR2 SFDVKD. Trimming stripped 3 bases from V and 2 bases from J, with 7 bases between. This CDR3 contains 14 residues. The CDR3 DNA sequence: TGTGCCACCAGTGATCAGGGGCCCTACAATGAGCAGTTCTTC. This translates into CATSDQGPYNEQFF.

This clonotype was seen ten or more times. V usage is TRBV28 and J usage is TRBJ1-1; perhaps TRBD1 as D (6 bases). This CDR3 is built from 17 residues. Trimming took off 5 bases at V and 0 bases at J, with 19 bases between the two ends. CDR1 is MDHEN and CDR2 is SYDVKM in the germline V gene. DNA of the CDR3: TGTGCCAGCAGTATGGGACACACGTTAATTATGAACACTGAAGCTTTCTTT. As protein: CASSMGHTLIMNTEAFF.

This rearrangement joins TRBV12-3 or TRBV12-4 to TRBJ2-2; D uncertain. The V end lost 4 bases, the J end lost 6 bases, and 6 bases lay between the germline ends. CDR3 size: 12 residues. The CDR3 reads CASSSDAGELFF. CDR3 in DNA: TGTGCCAGCAGTTCCGACGCCGGGGAGCTGTTTTTT.

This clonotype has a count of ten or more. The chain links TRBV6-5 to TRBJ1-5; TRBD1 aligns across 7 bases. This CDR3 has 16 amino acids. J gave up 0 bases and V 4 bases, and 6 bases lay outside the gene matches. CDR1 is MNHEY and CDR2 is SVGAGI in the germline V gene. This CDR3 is CASSLDRPYSNQPQHF. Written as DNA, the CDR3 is TGTGCCAGCAGTTTGGACAGGCCGTATAGCAATCAGCCCCAGCATTTT.

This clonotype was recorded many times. CDR3 residues: CSARDSHWGIGELFF. The CDR3 DNA reads as TGCAGTGCTAGAGATTCCCATTGGGGAATAGGGGAGCTGTTTTTT. V is TRBV20-1 and J is TRBJ2-2, with D unresolved. V lost 0 bases and J 8 bases, leaving 16 bases between the germline ends. The germline V gene encodes CDR1 DFQATT and CDR2 SNEGSKA (reference sequence). The CDR3 covers 15 residues.

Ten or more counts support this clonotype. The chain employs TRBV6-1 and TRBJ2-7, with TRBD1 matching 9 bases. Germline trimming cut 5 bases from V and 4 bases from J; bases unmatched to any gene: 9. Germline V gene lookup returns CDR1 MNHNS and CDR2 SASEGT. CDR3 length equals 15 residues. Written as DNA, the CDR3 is TGTGCCAGCAGTCCCCGGGACAGGGCGGGTTACGAGCAGTACTTC. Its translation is CASSPRDRAGYEQYF.

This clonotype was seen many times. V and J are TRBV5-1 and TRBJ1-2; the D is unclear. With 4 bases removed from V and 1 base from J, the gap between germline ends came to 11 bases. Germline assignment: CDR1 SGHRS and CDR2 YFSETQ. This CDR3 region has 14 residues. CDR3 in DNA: TGCGCCAGCAGCGAGGCCGGCTTTAACTATGGCTACACCTTC. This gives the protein CASSEAGFNYGYTF.

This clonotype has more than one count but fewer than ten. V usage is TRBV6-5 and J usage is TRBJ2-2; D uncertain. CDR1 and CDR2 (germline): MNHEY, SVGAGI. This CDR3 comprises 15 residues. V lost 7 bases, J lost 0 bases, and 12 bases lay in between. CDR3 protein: CASKPQIANTGELFF. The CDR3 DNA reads TGTGCCAGCAAGCCCCAAATCGCGAACACCGGGGAGCTGTTTTTT.